These T cell receptor beta chains were read from a single sample in a study of regulatory T cells in long-lasting Graves disease. TCRdb redid the calling of the multiplex PCR reads with MiXCR, one entry per CDR3 protein. The table records hundreds of thousands of distinct CDR3 sequences, more than 20% of them present only once. Sample: peripheral blood mononuclear cells (PBMCs), taken when the disease was refractory, from a patient treated with antithyroid drugs. These receptors were collected from a female donor with Graves disease. Both conserved end residues are part of each CDR3. The order of the fields is CDR3 length, V gene, J gene, CDR3 protein.

13	TRBV28	TRBJ2-6	CASRPSGANVLTF
14	TRBV20-1	TRBJ1-6	CSAKTRDRNSPLHF
10	TRBV9	TRBJ2-1	CASGENEQFF
14	TRBV27	TRBJ1-1	CASRQVSASTEAFF
20	TRBV6-1	TRBJ2-2	CASSRATYGLAGGGSGELFF
18	TRBV2	TRBJ2-7	CASTTGGGGGLATYEQYF
14	TRBV4-1	TRBJ2-7	CASSQPGPSYEQYF
14	TRBV6-9	TRBJ1-1	CASSYEGQGTEAFF
16	TRBV5-1	TRBJ1-6	CASSQEASPYNSPLHF
14	TRBV6-1	TRBJ1-2	CASTPQVLNYGYTF
17	TRBV7-9	TRBJ1-5	CASSLGGGRVSNQPQHF
13	TRBV4-1	TRBJ1-2	CASSQDKFYGYTF
14	TRBV3-1	TRBJ2-7	CASSPLWTGVKQYF
15	TRBV5-1	TRBJ1-6	CASSLGTEYNSPLHF
14	TRBV28	TRBJ2-7	CASSRQGAAYEQYF
14	TRBV5-1	TRBJ1-2	CASSLAQGGDGYTF
22	TRBV14	TRBJ2-7	CASSQGWSFGLAGLLSSYEQYF
16	TRBV3-1	TRBJ2-7	CASSQDVSDLAYEQYF
16	TRBV20-1	TRBJ2-3	CRANAGTSVPTDTQYF
15	TRBV19	TRBJ1-4	CASSITAATNEKLFF
14	TRBV5-4	TRBJ2-5	CASRAPDTQETQYF
18	TRBV27	TRBJ2-4	CASSFLGREGPAKNIQYF
15	TRBV9	TRBJ1-1	CASSPYRGEGTEAFF
16	TRBV20-1	TRBJ2-2	CSARVRGRAYTGELFF
12	TRBV18	TRBJ2-7	CASSPKGEEQYF
17	TRBV6-2/TRBV6-3	TRBJ1-5	CASSEGSWGSGVKPQHF
13	TRBV19	TRBJ1-4	CASRTDENEKLFF
15	TRBV7-3	TRBJ2-7	CASSYYPGSSYEQYF
14	TRBV7-2	TRBJ1-2	CASSLWTSWDGYTF
16	TRBV7-2	TRBJ2-2	CASSSLTGENTGELFF
12	TRBV10-3	TRBJ2-7	CAISGGKHEQYF
12	TRBV6-1	TRBJ2-7	CASSPDGYEQYF
15	TRBV20-1	TRBJ2-7	CSARVAHKSSYEQYF
13	TRBV29-1	TRBJ2-5	CSVAQSLKETQYF
18	TRBV7-9	TRBJ2-5	CASSLHRLAGTYQETQYF